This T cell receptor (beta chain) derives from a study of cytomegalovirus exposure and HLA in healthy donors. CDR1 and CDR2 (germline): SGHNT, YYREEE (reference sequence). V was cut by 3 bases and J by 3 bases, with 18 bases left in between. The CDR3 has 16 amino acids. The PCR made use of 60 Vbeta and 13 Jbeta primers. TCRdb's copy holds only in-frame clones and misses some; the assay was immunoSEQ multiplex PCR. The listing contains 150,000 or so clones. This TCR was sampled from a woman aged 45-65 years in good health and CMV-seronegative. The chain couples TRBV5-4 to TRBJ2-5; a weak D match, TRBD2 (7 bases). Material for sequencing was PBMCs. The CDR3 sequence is CASSSLSGGGEETQYF. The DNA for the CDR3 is TGTGCCAGCAGCTCGCTGTCGGGGGGCGGGGAAGAGACCCAGTACTTC. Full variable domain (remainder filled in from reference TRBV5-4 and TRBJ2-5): ETGVTQSPTHLIKTRGQQVTLRCSSQSGHNTVSWYQQALGQGPQFIFQYYREEENGRGNFPPRFSGLQFPNYSSELNVNALELDDSALYLCASSSLSGGGEETQYFGPGTRLLVL.